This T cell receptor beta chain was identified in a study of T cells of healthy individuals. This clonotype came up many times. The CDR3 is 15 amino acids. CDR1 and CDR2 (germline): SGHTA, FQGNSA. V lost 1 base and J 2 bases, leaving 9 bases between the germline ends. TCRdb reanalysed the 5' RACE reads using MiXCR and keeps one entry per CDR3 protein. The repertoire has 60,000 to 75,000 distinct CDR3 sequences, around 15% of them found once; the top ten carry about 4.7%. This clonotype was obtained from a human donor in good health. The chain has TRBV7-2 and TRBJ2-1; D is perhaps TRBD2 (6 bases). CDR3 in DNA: TGTGCCAGCAGCTTAGACACGGGAGCCTACAATGAGCAGTTCTTC. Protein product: CASSLDTGAYNEQFF. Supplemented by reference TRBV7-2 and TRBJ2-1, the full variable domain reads GAGVSQSPSNKVTEKGKDVELRCDPISGHTALYWYRQSLGQGLEFLIYFQGNSAPDKSGLPSDRFSAERTGGSVSTLTIQRTQQEDSAVYLCASSLDTGAYNEQFFGPGTRLTVL.